Listed below are T cell receptor beta chains from one sample, sequenced in a study of blood T cell repertoires in COVID-19. Sequencing used immunoSEQ multiplex PCR; TCRdb keeps in-frame clones, though not all of them. The table lists approximately 150,000 clones, about four fifths of them singletons. The sequencing input was peripheral blood. Every receptor here comes from a woman aged 55-75 years with COVID-19, enrolled during active disease. CDR3s include the opening cysteine and the closing phenylalanine or tryptophan. Each record gives: J gene, D gene, V gene, CDR3 length, clone size, CDR3 protein, CDR3 DNA. D genes are given only for firm matches. For some rows the clone size is stated as once, few or many, or as a class when expanded; others skip it.

TRBJ2-3,TRBD2,TRBV6-5,15,-,CASRPSGDATDTQYF,TGTGCCAGCCGACCGAGCGGGGATGCCACAGATACGCAGTATTTT
TRBJ2-3,-,TRBV19,15,-,CASSELAASTDTQYF,TGTGCCAGTTCCGAGCTGGCGGCTAGCACAGATACGCAGTATTTT
TRBJ2-7,TRBD1,TRBV28,15,-,CASSLVGTGVHEQYF,TGTGCCAGCAGTTTAGTAGGGACAGGCGTCCACGAGCAGTACTTC
TRBJ2-7,TRBD2,TRBV6-1,18,-,CASSDGLAGGGSSYEQYF,TGTGCCAGCAGTGATGGACTAGCGGGAGGAGGGAGCTCCTACGAGCAGTACTTC
TRBJ1-6,TRBD1,TRBV6-5,14,-,CASSYRDRDSPLHF,TGTGCCAGCAGTTACCGGGACAGGGATTCACCCCTCCACTTT
TRBJ2-1,TRBD1,TRBV19,14,-,CASSIGQGAAEQFF,TGTGCCAGTAGTATCGGACAGGGGGCAGCTGAGCAGTTCTTC
TRBJ1-4,-,TRBV4-2,15,-,CASSPPGRDNEKLFF,TGTGCCAGCAGCCCCCCCGGCAGGGATAATGAAAAACTGTTTTTT
TRBJ1-2,TRBD1,TRBV9,15,-,CASSVGTGSFYGYTF,TGTGCCAGCAGCGTCGGGACAGGGAGTTTTTATGGCTACACCTTC
TRBJ2-1,-,TRBV6-2/TRBV6-3,14,-,CASSSLRDNNEQFF,TGTGCCAGCAGTTCCCTCAGGGACAACAATGAGCAGTTCTTC
TRBJ1-5,-,TRBV28,16,-,CASSPHSGEGNQPQHF,TGTGCCAGCAGTCCCCATTCGGGGGAGGGCAATCAGCCCCAGCATTTT
TRBJ1-3,-,TRBV28,13,-,CASSSRPGNTIYF,TGTGCCAGCAGTTCACGCCCCGGGAACACCATATATTTT
TRBJ2-7,-,TRBV7-9,15,few,CASSSIFSGDGEQYF,TGTGCCAGCAGCTCGATTTTTTCCGGGGATGGGGAGCAGTACTTC
TRBJ1-6,TRBD1,TRBV5-6,15,-,CASSLRGTGYSPLHF,TGTGCCAGCAGCCTCCGCGGGACAGGGTATTCACCCCTCCACTTT
TRBJ2-5,-,TRBV5-6,14,-,CASSYGQNQETQYF,TGTGCCAGCAGCTACGGACAGAACCAAGAGACCCAGTACTTC
TRBJ2-5,TRBD1,TRBV5-6,16,-,CASSSKDRGLRETQYF,TGTGCCAGCAGCTCTAAGGACAGGGGGCTTCGAGAGACCCAGTACTTC
TRBJ2-3,-,TRBV6-5,13,few,CASSYYELDTQYF,TGTGCCAGCAGTTACTACGAACTAGATACGCAGTATTTT
TRBJ1-3,-,TRBV29-1,13,-,CSVDSSSGNTIYF,TGCAGCGTTGATTCCAGCTCTGGAAACACCATATATTTT
TRBJ1-5,-,TRBV10-3,14,-,CAISEGSGGQPQHF,TGTGCCATCAGTGAGGGAAGCGGAGGACAGCCCCAGCATTTT
TRBJ1-3,TRBD1,TRBV23-1,17,-,CASSQPDRGNSGNTIYF,TGCGCCAGCAGTCAACCAGACAGGGGGAACTCTGGAAACACCATATATTTT
TRBJ2-2,TRBD1,TRBV5-1,17,once,CASSLEPGTGGGGELFF,TGCGCCAGCAGCTTGGAGCCCGGGACAGGGGGCGGCGGGGAGCTGTTTTTT
TRBJ1-6,-,TRBV7-9,15,once,CASSLVGPRNSPLHF,TGTGCCAGCAGCTTAGTGGGGCCGCGAAATTCACCCCTCCACTTT
TRBJ2-4,TRBD2,TRBV24-1,18,-,CATSDSLAGGGTKNIQYF,TGTGCCACCAGTGATTCGCTAGCGGGAGGGGGAACCAAAAACATTCAGTACTTC
TRBJ2-1,TRBD1,TRBV29-1,13,once,CSVSGTGYNEQFF,TGCAGCGTATCCGGGACAGGGTACAATGAGCAGTTCTTC
TRBJ2-5,TRBD2,TRBV7-9,19,-,CASSDRLAGGVFYVETQYF,TGTGCCAGCAGCGATCGACTAGCGGGAGGGGTCTTCTACGTAGAGACCCAGTACTTC
TRBJ1-2,-,TRBV28,14,-,CASSSYRVGYGYTF,TGTGCCAGCAGTTCTTACAGGGTGGGCTATGGCTACACCTTC
TRBJ2-3,-,TRBV4-2,16,-,CASSQEAGTSTDTQYF,TGTGCCAGCAGCCAAGAGGCAGGGACTAGCACAGATACGCAGTATTTT
TRBJ2-2,-,TRBV5-1,14,-,CASSLGDTSGELFF,TGCGCCAGCAGCTTGGGGGACACCTCCGGGGAGCTGTTTTTT
TRBJ1-1,-,TRBV18,15,-,CASSPGANQYTEAFF,TGTGCCAGCTCACCAGGGGCGAACCAATACACTGAAGCTTTCTTT
TRBJ2-7,TRBD2,TRBV7-2,16,-,CASSPTVGGDLREQYF,TGTGCCAGCAGCCCCACTGTGGGGGGGGATTTGAGGGAGCAGTACTTC
TRBJ1-5,TRBD1,TRBV5-6,16,-,CASSFTGDIRNQPQHF,TGTGCCAGCAGTTTTACAGGGGATATTCGCAATCAGCCCCAGCATTTT
TRBJ2-1,-,TRBV19,15,-,CASSIVRGSSGEQFF,TGTGCCAGTAGTATAGTAAGGGGGTCCAGCGGAGAGCAGTTCTTC
TRBJ2-2,TRBD2,TRBV24-1,14,-,CATRAGANTGELFF,TGTGCCACCCGAGCGGGAGCGAACACCGGGGAGCTGTTTTTT
TRBJ2-1,-,TRBV11-3,16,-,CASSQNQRALGNEQFF,TGTGCCAGCAGCCAGAACCAGCGGGCCTTGGGCAATGAGCAGTTCTTC
TRBJ2-7,TRBD2,TRBV27,16,-,CASSIGTSGASYEQYF,TGTGCCAGCAGCATCGGAACTAGCGGGGCCTCCTACGAGCAGTACTTC
TRBJ2-2,-,TRBV12-3/TRBV12-4,13,-,CASSSGFTGELFF,TGTGCCAGCAGTTCGGGATTCACCGGGGAGCTGTTTTTT
TRBJ2-1,-,TRBV5-4,16,-,CASSWTWRGCHNEQFF,TGTGCCAGCAGCTGGACGTGGAGGGGATGCCACAATGAGCAGTTCTTC
TRBJ1-6,TRBD1,TRBV2,14,-,CASSYDRGTSPLHF,TGTGCCAGCAGCTACGACAGGGGAACGTCACCCCTCCACTTT
TRBJ1-2,TRBD1,TRBV29-1,16,once,CSVEAPTGGSSYGYTF,TGCAGCGTCGAAGCCCCTACAGGGGGTTCGTCCTATGGCTACACCTTC
TRBJ2-5,TRBD2,TRBV5-1,18,-,CASSRGTSGTVLVETQYF,TGCGCCAGCAGCAGGGGGACTAGCGGGACCGTACTGGTAGAGACCCAGTACTTC
TRBJ2-2,TRBD1,TRBV19,17,-,CASRPRDRSTATGELFF,TGTGCCAGTAGGCCCCGGGACAGGAGTACGGCCACCGGGGAGCTGTTTTTT
TRBJ1-3,TRBD1,TRBV18,16,-,CASSPRDRTTGNTIYF,TGTGCCAGCTCACCTAGGGACAGGACGACTGGAAACACCATATATTTT
TRBJ2-1,-,TRBV5-1,16,-,CASSFPEGIPYNEQFF,TGCGCCAGCAGCTTCCCGGAGGGGATACCCTACAATGAGCAGTTCTTC
TRBJ1-5,-,TRBV15,16,-,CATSSSRSVSNQPQHF,TGTGCCACCAGCAGCTCCCGCTCGGTAAGCAATCAGCCCCAGCATTTT
TRBJ2-3,TRBD2,TRBV7-6,20,-,CASSLGRQGGLAVLTDTQYF,TGTGCCAGCAGCTTAGGGAGACAGGGTGGACTAGCGGTCCTCACAGATACGCAGTATTTT
TRBJ2-2,-,TRBV7-3,12,-,CASSSVGGELFF,TGTGCCAGCAGCTCGGTCGGCGGGGAGCTGTTTTTT
TRBJ1-4,-,TRBV19,14,once,CASSMDRRGEKLFF,TGTGCCAGTAGTATGGACAGAAGGGGGGAAAAACTGTTTTTT
TRBJ1-2,-,TRBV28,17,-,CASSIGGARTNNYGYTF,TGTGCCAGCAGTATCGGGGGGGCGAGAACTAACAACTATGGCTACACCTTC
TRBJ2-1,TRBD1,TRBV2,15,-,CASNAGTGAYNEQFF,TGTGCCAGCAATGCCGGGACAGGGGCCTACAATGAGCAGTTCTTC
TRBJ2-2,-,TRBV9,16,-,CASSVGRLENTGELFF,TGTGCCAGCAGCGTAGGACGACTGGAAAACACCGGGGAGCTGTTTTTT
TRBJ2-5,TRBD2,TRBV4-3,14,-,CASSHAGRPETQYF,TGCGCCAGCAGCCATGCCGGGAGGCCAGAGACCCAGTACTTC